This entry concerns a single T cell receptor (beta chain). Its target is not known. This specimen belongs to a study of beta chain features in type 1 diabetes. Findings and limits, study-wide: A greater similarity of naive, central memory and Treg TCRB repertoires was seen among patients than among healthy donors. TCRB CDR3 length was moderately but significantly reduced in all four CD4+ subsets of Type 1 diabetes patients.

Purity exceeded 95% in all sorted populations. Every bit of the isolated RNA underwent reverse transcription, so sequencing read expressed TCRB transcripts. About 3.7 million reads on average were seen across naive, central memory and regulatory T cell samples. The data were produced by immunoSEQ multiplex PCR, yet TCRdb's version contains in-frame clones alone and is incomplete. Among hundreds of thousands of clones, around an eighth were seen once, and the ten largest hold approximately 0.02%. This CDR3 comprises 13 residues. CDR1 is KGHSH, CDR2 LQKENI, per germline. V lost 3 bases, J lost 0 bases, and 6 bases lay in between.

This chain connects TRBV18 to TRBJ2-7; D is undetermined. The sample comprised naive CD4+ T cells from blood. The sequence came from a man aged 18 to 30 with type 1 diabetes. In DNA form, the CDR3 reads TGTGCCAGCTCACCCAGTGACTCCTACGAGCAGTACTTC. Protein product: CASSPSDSYEQYF.